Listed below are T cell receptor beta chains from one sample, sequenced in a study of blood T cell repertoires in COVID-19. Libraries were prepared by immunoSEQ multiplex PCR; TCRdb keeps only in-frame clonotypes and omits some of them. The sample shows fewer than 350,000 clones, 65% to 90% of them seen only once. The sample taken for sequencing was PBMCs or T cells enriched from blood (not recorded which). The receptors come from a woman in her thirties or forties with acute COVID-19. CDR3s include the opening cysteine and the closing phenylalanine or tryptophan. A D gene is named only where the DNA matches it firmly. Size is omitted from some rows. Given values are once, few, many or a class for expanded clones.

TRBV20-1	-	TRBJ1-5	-	TGCAGTGCTAGTTCTTCGGGGTTCAGCAATCAGCCCCAGCATTTT	CSASSSGFSNQPQHF
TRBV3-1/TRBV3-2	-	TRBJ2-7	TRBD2	TGTGCCAGCAGCCAAGCACTAGCGGGGGGACGGGAGCAGTACTTC	CASSQALAGGREQYF
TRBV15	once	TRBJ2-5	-	TGTGCCACCAGCAGAGATCTGCAGATCCAAGAGACCCAGTACTTC	CATSRDLQIQETQYF
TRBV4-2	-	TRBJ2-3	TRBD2	TGTGCCAGCAGCCAAGGTGAGGGGACTAGGACAGATACGCAGTATTTT	CASSQGEGTRTDTQYF
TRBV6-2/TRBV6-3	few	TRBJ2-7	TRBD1	TGTGCCAGCAGTTGGGCCGGCTACAGGGGACCCTACGAGCAGTACTTC	CASSWAGYRGPYEQYF
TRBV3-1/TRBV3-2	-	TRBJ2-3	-	TGTGCCAGCAGCCAAGTAACAGATACGCAGTATTTT	CASSQVTDTQYF
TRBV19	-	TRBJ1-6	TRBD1	TGTGCCAGTAGTACTGGGACAGATAATTCACCCCTCCACTTT	CASSTGTDNSPLHF
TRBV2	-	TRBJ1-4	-	TGTGCCAGCAGTGACCCGGGCAGGGGCGAAAAACTGTTTTTT	CASSDPGRGEKLFF
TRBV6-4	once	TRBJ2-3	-	TGTGCCAGCAGTGACCGGGCAGGGGATGCAGATACGCAGTATTTT	CASSDRAGDADTQYF
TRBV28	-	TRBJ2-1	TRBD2	TGTGCCAGCAGTTTTATCAGGACTAGCGGGACCACAGACAATGAGCAGTTCTTC	CASSFIRTSGTTDNEQFF
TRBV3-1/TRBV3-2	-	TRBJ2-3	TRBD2	TGTGCCAGCAGCCAAGTGCGGGGAGGGGCCACAGATACGCAGTATTTT	CASSQVRGGATDTQYF
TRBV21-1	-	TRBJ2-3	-	TGTGCCAGCAGCCACGGGGGTACCTTTCATCTTGTATCGCAGTATTTT	CASSHGGTFHLVSQYF
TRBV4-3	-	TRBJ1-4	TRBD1	TGCGCCAGCAGCCAAATTACAGGGGGGACAACTAATGAAAAACTGTTTTTT	CASSQITGGTTNEKLFF
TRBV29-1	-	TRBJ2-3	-	TGCAGCGTTGATAAGGGAGCCGGAGATACGCAGTATTTT	CSVDKGAGDTQYF
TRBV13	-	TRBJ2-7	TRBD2	TGTGCCAGCAGCGCTATCACTAGCGGCGAGCAGTACTTC	CASSAITSGEQYF
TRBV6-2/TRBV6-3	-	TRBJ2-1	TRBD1	TGTGCCAGCAGTCGGGACAGCTACAATGAGCAGTTCTTC	CASSRDSYNEQFF
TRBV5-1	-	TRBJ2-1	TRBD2	TGCGCCAGCAGCCGGGGGACTAGCGGGAGCATATATGAGCAGTTCTTC	CASSRGTSGSIYEQFF
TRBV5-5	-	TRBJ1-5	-	TGTGCCAGCAGTCGAGGACAATATAGCAATCAGCCCCAGCATTTT	CASSRGQYSNQPQHF
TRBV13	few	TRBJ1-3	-	TGTGCCAGCAGCCACAGGGCTGGAAACACCATATATTTT	CASSHRAGNTIYF
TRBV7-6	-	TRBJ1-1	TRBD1	TGTGCCAGCAGCTCCGAGGACAGGGGGTATCGGACTGAAGCTTTCTTT	CASSSEDRGYRTEAFF
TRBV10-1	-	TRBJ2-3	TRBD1	TGCGCCAGCAGGGGGGACAGTCACACAGATACGCAGTATTTT	CASRGDSHTDTQYF
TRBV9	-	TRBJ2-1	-	TGTGCCAGCAGCGTAGGGGAGGTTCGGACCTACAATGAGCAGTTCTTC	CASSVGEVRTYNEQFF
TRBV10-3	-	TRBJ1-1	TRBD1	TGTGCCATCAGTGAGGGGGACAGGGGGACAGCTTTCTTT	CAISEGDRGTAFF
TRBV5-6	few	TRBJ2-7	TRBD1	TGTGCCAGCAGCTTGGACAGGGGCTACGAGCAGTACTTC	CASSLDRGYEQYF
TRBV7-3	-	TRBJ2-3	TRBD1	TGTGCCAGCAGCGCCGGGACAGGCCAGGTTTTT	CASSAGTGQVF
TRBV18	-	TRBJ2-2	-	TGTGCCAGCTTCGGGGGAGGAGCGAACACCGGGGAGCTGTTTTTT	CASFGGGANTGELFF
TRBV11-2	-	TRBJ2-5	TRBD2	TGTGCCAGCAGCTGGACCGGGACTAGCGGGACGGAGACCCAGTACTTC	CASSWTGTSGTETQYF
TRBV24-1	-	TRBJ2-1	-	TGTGCCACCAGTGACCCAGGGATGATGGAAAAGCAGTTCTTC	CATSDPGMMEKQFF
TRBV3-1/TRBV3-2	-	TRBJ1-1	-	TGTGCCAGCAGCCCCGGACAGAACACTGAAGCTTTCTTT	CASSPGQNTEAFF
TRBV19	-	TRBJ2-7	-	TGTGCCAGTAGTCAAACAGGATCCTCCTACGAGCAGTACTTC	CASSQTGSSYEQYF
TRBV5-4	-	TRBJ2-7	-	TGTGCCAGCAGCGGGGCGCAGGGCCCCTACGAGCAGTACTTC	CASSGAQGPYEQYF
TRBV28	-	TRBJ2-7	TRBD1	TGTGCCAGCAGATCTTGGGACAGGGGCTACGAGCAGTACTTC	CASRSWDRGYEQYF
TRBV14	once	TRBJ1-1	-	TGTGCCAGCAGTCTTTTGACTGGGGGGACTGAAGCTTTCTTT	CASSLLTGGTEAFF
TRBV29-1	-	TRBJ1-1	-	TGCAGCGTTGAAGTCCTCGGACAGCCGAACACTGAAGCTTTCTTT	CSVEVLGQPNTEAFF
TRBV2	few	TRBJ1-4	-	TGTGCCAGCAGTGAACACTTTTCTTGGAGGGCAACTAATGAAAAACTGTTTTTT	CASSEHFSWRATNEKLFF
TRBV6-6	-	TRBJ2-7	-	TGTGCCAGTAGAACAGGTGAACTGGCCTACGAGCAGTACTTC	CASRTGELAYEQYF
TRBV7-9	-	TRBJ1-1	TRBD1	TGTGCCAGCAGCTTAGCAGGGACAGCTGAAGCTTTCTTT	CASSLAGTAEAFF
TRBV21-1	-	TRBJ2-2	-	TGTGCCAGGGGTCGGGGGGCCTACACCGGGGAGCTGTTTTTT	CARGRGAYTGELFF
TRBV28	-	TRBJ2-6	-	TGTGCCAGCATGCCTCCGGTATCTGGGGCCAACGTCCTGACTTTC	CASMPPVSGANVLTF
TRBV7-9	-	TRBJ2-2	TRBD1	TGTGCCAGCAGCCTGCGGGACAGGGCGAACACCGGGGAGCTGTTTTTT	CASSLRDRANTGELFF